Shown below are 26 T cell receptor beta chains from a single sample sequenced in a study of blood T cell repertoires in COVID-19. Produced via immunoSEQ multiplex PCR; TCRdb's table is partial and in-frame only. This sample has under 35,000 clones; about 90% occur once, and the top ten carry 11% to 15%. Sequencing was done on a sample of peripheral blood. Source of these receptors: a man aged 60 to 69 with active COVID-19.

The chain links TRBV21-1 to TRBJ2-2; the tabulated D call, TRBD2, remains unverified against the DNA. TRBV21-1 is classified as a pseudogene. The CDR3 runs to 22 residues. The CDR3 reads CASSKVCLPARTSGRTPGELFF. The CDR3 DNA follows: TGTGCCAGCAGCAAAGTATGTCTTCCAGCAAGGACTAGCGGGAGAACGCCCGGGGAGCTGTTTTTT.

The chain combines TRBV6-5 with TRBJ2-7; TRBD1 matches 8 bases. CDR1 MNHEY and CDR2 SVGAGI come from the germline V gene. The CDR3 runs 13 residues. V shed 5 bases, J shed 3 bases, and the junction held 3 bases outside the gene matches. The DNA of the CDR3 is TGTGCCAGCAGTAAGGGACAGGACTACGAGCAGTACTTC. It yields the protein CASSKGQDYEQYF.

The rearrangement uses TRBV13 and TRBJ2-3; TRBD2 aligns across 7 bases. The CDR3 covers 16 residues. Losses at the gene ends were 2 bases for V and 5 bases for J; bases not matched to a gene: 10. Per germline, CDR1 PRHDT and CDR2 FYEKMQ (reference sequence). CDR3 in amino acids: CASSLRFGGSGDTQYF. The CDR3 DNA is TGTGCCAGCAGCTTACGTTTTGGCGGGAGCGGAGATACGCAGTATTTT.

The chain couples TRBV11-3 to TRBJ2-7, with 13 bases lining up with TRBD2. The germline CDR1 and CDR2 sequences are SGHNT and YENEEA. This CDR3 is 14 amino acids long. V trimming: 5 bases; J trimming: 10 bases; junction bases outside the gene matches: 8. The CDR3 DNA reads TGTGCCAGCAGCCCCGGACTAGCGGGAGACGGTCAGTACTTC. Translating it yields CASSPGLAGDGQYF.

The chain employs TRBV9 and TRBJ2-3; TRBD2 matches 8 bases. The J segment lost 5 bases and the V segment lost 3 bases, leaving 11 bases of the junction unmatched. This CDR3 has 16 amino acids. Germline values: CDR1 SGDLS, CDR2 YYNGEE. The CDR3 loop is CASSAHGGATGDTQYF. For the CDR3, the DNA is TGTGCCAGCAGCGCCCACGGGGGGGCCACTGGAGATACGCAGTATTTT. Full variable domain (outside the CDR3, taken from reference TRBV9 and TRBJ2-3): DSGVTQTPKHLITATGQRVTLRCSPRSGDLSVYWYQQSLDQGLQFLIQYYNGEERAKGNILERFSAQQFPDLHSELNLSSLELGDSALYFCASSAHGGATGDTQYFGPGTRLTVL.

The chain uses TRBV24-1 and TRBJ2-7, with 10 bases matching TRBD2. From germline, CDR1 is KGHDR and CDR2 SFDVKD. The CDR3 loop spans 14 amino acids. The V segment lost 10 bases and the J segment 5 bases; nucleotides outside the gene matches: 10. The CDR3 DNA is TGTGCCACGTGTCTAGCGGGAGAAGTCGACGAGCAGTACTTC. It codes for CATCLAGEVDEQYF.

The chain joins TRBV5-1 to TRBJ2-3; 8 bases match TRBD2. Germline V CDR1 and CDR2: SGHRS, YFSETQ. The length of the CDR3 is 22 residues. Trimming cost V 0 bases and J 2 bases; bases outside gene matches: 23. CDR3 protein: CASSLGRGASGSLLGVTDTQYF. CDR3 in DNA: TGCGCCAGCAGCTTGGGCCGAGGGGCTAGCGGGTCTCTTCTTGGGGTCACAGATACGCAGTATTTT.

Written as DNA, the CDR3 is TGTGCCAGCAGTTACTCGACAGAGGGAGGGTACGAGCAGTACTTC. Protein sequence: CASSYSTEGGYEQYF. The chain carries TRBV6-5 and TRBJ2-7; 7 positions match TRBD2. After removal of 0 bases from V and 4 bases from J, the junction contained 6 bases not matched to a gene. This CDR3 has 15 amino acids. Germline V gives CDR1 MNHEY, CDR2 SVGAGI.

The rearrangement uses TRBV6-5 and TRBJ2-7, with a tentative D call TRBD2 (5 bases). The CDR3 runs to 15 residues. Germline-derived CDR1 and CDR2 are MNHEY and SVGAGI. V was cut by 6 bases and J by 0 bases, with 15 bases left in between. DNA of the CDR3: TGTGCCAGCAGCAAGACGGACTCAAGCTCCTACGAGCAGTACTTC. Protein: CASSKTDSSSYEQYF.

The chain carries TRBV6-5 and TRBJ2-5, with 7 bases matching TRBD2. The CDR3 has 12 amino acids. CDR1 is MNHEY, CDR2 SVGAGI, per germline. Losses at the gene ends were 7 bases for V and 4 bases for J; bases not matched to a gene: 3. The CDR3 spells CASTPGGETQYF. The CDR3 DNA reads TGTGCCAGCACCCCGGGAGGAGAGACCCAGTACTTC.

The chain joins TRBV5-5 to TRBJ2-3; 9 bases align to TRBD1. This CDR3 has 16 residues. Losses at the gene ends were 4 bases for V and 2 bases for J; bases not matched to a gene: 8. Germline V gene lookup returns CDR1 SGHKS and CDR2 YYEKEE (reference sequence). The CDR3 here is CASSRWTGAYTDTQYF. CDR3 bases: TGTGCCAGCAGCCGGTGGACAGGGGCCTACACAGATACGCAGTATTTT.

This clone is a singleton in its sample. The chain recombines TRBV21-1 with TRBJ2-7; the table gives TRBD2 as D, unverified against the DNA. TRBV21-1 is deemed a pseudogene. The CDR3 is 15 residues long. This CDR3 reads CASSTWTSGSYEQYF. The DNA of the CDR3 is TGTGCCAGCAGCACTTGGACTAGCGGGAGTTACGAGCAGTACTTC.

The count of this clone is one. The V call is TRBV7-2, the J call TRBJ2-3; no clear D gene. The CDR3 consists of 14 residues. Germline-derived CDR1 and CDR2 are SGHTA and FQGNSA. The V gene lost 5 bases and the J gene lost 4 bases, with 13 bases spanning the gap. CDR3 DNA sequence: TGTGCCAGCAGCCAACAGACCGGCGCAGATACGCAGTATTTT. This translates into CASSQQTGADTQYF.

In its sample, this clone was seen a few times. DNA for the CDR3: TGTGCCAGCAGTTTAGCGGCGTCTAGCACAGATACGCAGTATTTT. Translated: CASSLAASSTDTQYF. The gene calls are TRBV28 and TRBJ2-3; D call uncertain. The germline gives CDR1 MDHEN, CDR2 SYDVKM. With 2 bases removed from V and 0 bases from J, the gap between germline ends came to 9 bases. This CDR3 has 15 residues. Full variable domain (outside the CDR3, taken from reference TRBV28 and TRBJ2-3): DVKVTQSSRYLVKRTGEKVFLECVQDMDHENMFWYRQDPGLGLRLIYFSYDVKMKEKGDIPEGYSVSREKKERFSLILESASTNQTSMYLCASSLAASSTDTQYFGPGTRLTVL.

The gene calls are TRBV21-1 and TRBJ2-7; the table's TRBD2 call for D was not verified on the DNA. TRBV21-1 is annotated as a pseudogene. The CDR3 extends over 20 amino acids. CDR3 sequence reads: CASSKEIGGLAGEGSYEQYF. Written as DNA, the CDR3 is TGTGCCAGCAGCAAAGAGATAGGAGGGCTAGCGGGAGAGGGTTCCTACGAGCAGTACTTC.

The V and J genes are TRBV24-1 and TRBJ2-1; 8 bases are a match to TRBD2. Germline CDR1 KGHDR, CDR2 SFDVKD. V gave up 2 bases and J gave up 13 bases; unmatched junction bases: 6. This CDR3 has 13 amino acids. CDR3 DNA: TGTGCCACCAGTGATTCATCTAGCGGGCCCCAGTTCTTC. Residues: CATSDSSSGPQFF.

V gene TRBV5-6 combines with J gene TRBJ1-1, with 7 positions matching TRBD1. Germline values: CDR1 SGHDT, CDR2 YYEEEE. The CDR3 consists of 12 residues. The trim removed 3 bases at V and 7 bases at J, leaving 3 bases unmatched. The CDR3 nucleotides read TGTGCCAGCAGCTCATACAGGGGTGAAGCTTTCTTT. Translation: CASSSYRGEAFF.

DNA of the CDR3: TGTGCCAGCAGTACCCTAAGCTCTGAAGCTTTCTTT. As protein: CASSTLSSEAFF. The chain couples TRBV6-6 to TRBJ1-1; D unresolved. Per germline, CDR1 MNHNY and CDR2 SVGAGI (reference sequence). This CDR3 comprises 12 residues. V was trimmed by 5 bases and J by 6 bases, leaving 10 bases between them.

This rearrangement joins TRBV27 to TRBJ2-3; no clear D gene. Germline CDR1 MNHEY, CDR2 SMNVEV (reference sequence). There are 14 residues in the CDR3. V gave up 5 bases and J gave up 5 bases, with 14 bases separating them. Here the CDR3 reads CASSPLPSKDTQYF. CDR3 in DNA: TGTGCCAGCAGTCCCCTCCCGTCTAAAGATACGCAGTATTTT.

The rearrangement links TRBV29-1 to TRBJ2-5, with D perhaps TRBD2 (7 bases). The CDR3 has 14 residues. The germline V and J ends were trimmed by 6 bases and 1 base, with 15 bases remaining between them. Germline V gene data show CDR1 as SQVTM and CDR2 as ANQGSEA. Here the CDR3 DNA reads TGCAGCGTGGGAGGGGGGATCGGCCAAGAGACCCAGTACTTC. Translation gives CSVGGGIGQETQYF.

V and J are TRBV7-8 and TRBJ2-7; possible D gene TRBD2, 6 bases. Trimming shortened V by 3 bases and J by 7 bases, and 10 bases separated the two germline ends. Germline values: CDR1 SGHVS, CDR2 FQNEAQ. The CDR3 consists of 12 residues. The CDR3 DNA is TGTGCCAGCAGCTTCGCAGGGAGGGAGCAGTACTTC. Its protein is CASSFAGREQYF.

V gene TRBV10-1 combines with J gene TRBJ2-5; no clear D. The germline CDR1 and CDR2 sequences are WNHNN and SYGVQD (reference sequence). The V end lost 5 bases, the J end lost 0 bases, and 10 bases lay between the germline ends. The CDR3 is 14 amino acids. CDR3 in amino acids: CASSPTPYQETQYF. In DNA form, the CDR3 reads TGCGCCAGCAGTCCGACACCGTACCAAGAGACCCAGTACTTC.

V usage is TRBV7-2 and J usage is TRBJ1-5; tentatively, D is TRBD1 (5 bases). The CDR3 runs 16 residues. CDR1 SGHTA and CDR2 FQGNSA come from the germline V gene. Trimming removed 1 base at V and 2 bases at J, with 12 bases between. The CDR3 region is CASSLGGASGNQPQHF. The DNA for the CDR3 is TGTGCCAGCAGCTTAGGTGGGGCAAGTGGCAATCAGCCCCAGCATTTT.

The V gene is TRBV25-1, the J gene TRBJ1-1; 9 bases line up with TRBD1. The V gene's germline CDR1 is MGHDK and CDR2 SYGVNS. The CDR3 sequence is 17 residues long. V shed 4 bases and J 5 bases; nucleotides not matched to a gene: 14. The CDR3 region is CASSARPGTGLSTEAFF. In DNA form, the CDR3 reads TGTGCCAGCAGTGCCCGTCCCGGGACAGGGCTCTCGACTGAAGCTTTCTTT.

CDR3 DNA: TGTGCCAGCAGGGCCCCAGGGCCGGGAAACATTCAGTACTTC. It encodes CASRAPGPGNIQYF. The gene calls are TRBV6-5 and TRBJ2-4; tentative D call: TRBD1 (5 bases). CDR3 length: 14 residues. The V end lost 6 bases, the J end lost 6 bases, and 15 bases lay between the germline ends. From germline, CDR1 is MNHEY and CDR2 SVGAGI.

The chain is built from TRBV28 and TRBJ1-5; 8 bases align to TRBD1. CDR1 is MDHEN, CDR2 SYDVKM, per germline. J gave up 1 base and V 8 bases, and 7 bases lay outside the gene matches. This CDR3 is 15 amino acids long. The CDR3: CASDPTGESNQPQHF. CDR3 DNA: TGTGCCAGCGATCCGACAGGGGAGAGCAATCAGCCCCAGCATTTT.